A selection of T cell receptor beta chains follows, all from one sample in a study of shared clonotypes between healthy human individuals. The protocol was immunoSEQ multiplex PCR, while the TCRdb copy is restricted to in-frame clones and leaves out a portion. The repertoire holds 2.3 million or so clones, with 85% to 95% as singletons. Sequenced sample: naive CD4+ T cells from PBMCs. Receptor source: a man in his late teens or twenties in good health. Some clones in this sample may be carry-over from other donors' samples. The CDR3 runs from the conserved cysteine through the conserved F or W. Each record gives: D gene, V gene, J gene, CDR3 DNA, CDR3 protein. A D gene is named only where the DNA matches it firmly.

D gene: .
V gene: TRBV6-4
J gene: TRBJ2-7
CDR3 DNA: TGTGCCAGCAGTGACTCTTTCCCCAGGAACGAGCAGTACTTC
CDR3 protein: CASSDSFPRNEQYF

D gene: .
V gene: TRBV9
J gene: TRBJ2-1
CDR3 DNA: TGTGCCAGCAGCGTAGGTGAACTAGCCGCCTACAATGAGCAGTTCTTC
CDR3 protein: CASSVGELAAYNEQFF

D gene: .
V gene: TRBV9
J gene: TRBJ2-3
CDR3 DNA: TGTGCCAGCAGCCCCGCATCTAGCACAGATACGCAGTATTTT
CDR3 protein: CASSPASSTDTQYF

D gene: TRBD1
V gene: TRBV28
J gene: TRBJ1-1
CDR3 DNA: TGTGCCAGCAGGGGAAGGACAGGGGATCTGAGTGCTGAAGCTTTCTTT
CDR3 protein: CASRGRTGDLSAEAFF

D gene: .
V gene: TRBV5-1
J gene: TRBJ2-1
CDR3 DNA: TGCGCCAGCAGCTTGTGGTTTCGGGCTAGCGATCCCTCCTACAATGAGCAGTTCTTC
CDR3 protein: CASSLWFRASDPSYNEQFF

D gene: TRBD1
V gene: TRBV7-9
J gene: TRBJ2-5
CDR3 DNA: TGTGCCAGCAGCTCAGTCAGGGGGATTGGAGAGACCCAGTACTTC
CDR3 protein: CASSSVRGIGETQYF

D gene: .
V gene: TRBV11-3
J gene: TRBJ2-7
CDR3 DNA: TGTGCCAGCAGCTTAAGGGGGGTCGGGTACGAGCAGTACTTC
CDR3 protein: CASSLRGVGYEQYF

D gene: .
V gene: TRBV5-1
J gene: TRBJ2-1
CDR3 DNA: TGCGCCAGCAAATTGGTGGGAGCGGCCTACAATGAGCAGTTCTTC
CDR3 protein: CASKLVGAAYNEQFF

D gene: .
V gene: TRBV16
J gene: TRBJ1-4
CDR3 DNA: TGTGCCAGCAGTCGTACAGCCGCGACTAATGAAAAACTGTTTTTT
CDR3 protein: CASSRTAATNEKLFF

D gene: .
V gene: TRBV6-5
J gene: TRBJ1-1
CDR3 DNA: TGTGCCAGCAGTTACGACGTTCAAGGCACTGAAGCTTTCTTT
CDR3 protein: CASSYDVQGTEAFF

D gene: .
V gene: TRBV7-2
J gene: TRBJ2-3
CDR3 DNA: TGTGCCAGCAGCTTCGATCGTGGGGGCACAGATACGCAGTATTTT
CDR3 protein: CASSFDRGGTDTQYF